The source of this TCR beta chain is a study of beta chain features in type 1 diabetes. Study conclusions and caveats: Across patients, naive, central memory and Treg TCRB repertoires exhibited apparently greater similarity than was observed across healthy donors.

Per germline, CDR1 MNHEY and CDR2 SVGAGI. The V and J ends lost 0 bases and 10 bases respectively, with 16 bases between them. This CDR3 is built from 16 residues. As for this clone: The antigen remains undetermined.

The entirety of the isolated RNA underwent reverse transcription, so expressed TCRB transcripts were sequenced. Libraries were prepared by immunoSEQ multiplex PCR; TCRdb keeps only in-frame clonotypes and omits some of them. This repertoire shows hundreds of thousands of clones, 15% to 17% found once; its top ten account for about 0.097%. The V gene is TRBV6-5, the J gene TRBJ1-6, with D possibly TRBD1 on 6 matching bases. The source material was naive CD4+ T cells from blood. This clonotype originated in a man aged 18 to 30 in good health. CDR3 nucleotide sequence: TGTGCCAGCAGTTACTCGATTGGTGGGGGCTACTCACCCCTCCACTTT. It is translated as CASSYSIGGGYSPLHF.